A selection of T cell receptor beta chains follows, all from one sample in a study of T cells in tumors after PD-1 blockade. Profiling relied on immunoSEQ multiplex PCR, and the TCRdb table lists in-frame clones only, not all of them. The data show tens of thousands of clones, with roughly 70% seen just once and about 4.8% held by the top ten. Specimen: PBMCs, collected after anti-PD-1 treatment. All receptors derive from a human donor with basal cell carcinoma. Each CDR3 is given with its conserved first and last residue. Each record gives: clone size, J gene, D gene, V gene, CDR3 protein, CDR3 DNA. D genes are given only for firm matches. Clone size is given for some rows only: seen once, a few or many times, or a class if the clone is expanded.

clone size: few; J gene: TRBJ2-1; D gene: TRBD1; V gene: TRBV24-1; CDR3 protein: CATSEPDRADNEQFF; CDR3 DNA: TGTGCCACCAGTGAACCCGACAGGGCCGACAATGAGCAGTTCTTC
clone size: NA; J gene: TRBJ1-4; D gene: NA; V gene: TRBV15; CDR3 protein: CATSRDFSAGTNEKLFF; CDR3 DNA: TGTGCCACCAGCAGAGATTTCTCGGCAGGGACTAATGAAAAACTGTTTTTT
clone size: once; J gene: TRBJ1-1; D gene: NA; V gene: TRBV4-2; CDR3 protein: CASSQDGRGIQSGTEAFF; CDR3 DNA: TGTGCCAGCAGCCAAGATGGTCGGGGTATACAGTCGGGTACTGAAGCTTTCTTT
clone size: NA; J gene: TRBJ1-1; D gene: NA; V gene: TRBV29-1; CDR3 protein: CSGRTGLNTEAFF; CDR3 DNA: TGCAGCGGGCGAACAGGGTTGAACACTGAAGCTTTCTTT
clone size: few; J gene: TRBJ2-1; D gene: TRBD2; V gene: TRBV28; CDR3 protein: CASSPLAGAPNNEQFF; CDR3 DNA: TGTGCCAGCAGTCCCTTAGCGGGGGCCCCCAACAATGAGCAGTTCTTC
clone size: few; J gene: TRBJ2-1; D gene: NA; V gene: TRBV20-1; CDR3 protein: CSAVDYPEQFF; CDR3 DNA: TGCAGTGCTGTTGACTATCCAGAGCAGTTCTTC
clone size: NA; J gene: TRBJ2-7; D gene: NA; V gene: TRBV2; CDR3 protein: CASRAMGASYEQYF; CDR3 DNA: TGTGCCAGCAGGGCCATGGGGGCCTCCTACGAGCAGTACTTC
clone size: NA; J gene: TRBJ2-7; D gene: NA; V gene: TRBV18; CDR3 protein: CASSPPTAYEQYF; CDR3 DNA: TGTGCCAGCTCACCACCGACAGCCTACGAGCAGTACTTC
clone size: NA; J gene: TRBJ2-2; D gene: NA; V gene: TRBV7-6; CDR3 protein: CASSLGLNTGELFF; CDR3 DNA: TGTGCCAGCAGCTTGGGCCTGAACACCGGGGAGCTGTTTTTT
clone size: NA; J gene: TRBJ1-1; D gene: NA; V gene: TRBV2; CDR3 protein: CASIGLRATPEAFF; CDR3 DNA: TGTGCCAGCATAGGGTTGAGGGCTACCCCTGAAGCTTTCTTT
clone size: NA; J gene: TRBJ1-5; D gene: NA; V gene: TRBV3-1/TRBV3-2; CDR3 protein: CASSRDIGNQPQHF; CDR3 DNA: TGTGCCAGCAGCCGGGACATCGGCAATCAGCCCCAGCATTTT
clone size: NA; J gene: TRBJ1-6; D gene: TRBD1; V gene: TRBV7-6; CDR3 protein: CASSPSGTGGSPLHF; CDR3 DNA: TGTGCCAGCAGCCCCTCCGGGACAGGGGGCTCACCCCTCCACTTT
clone size: NA; J gene: TRBJ1-2; D gene: NA; V gene: TRBV24-1; CDR3 protein: CATSDPGTNYGYTF; CDR3 DNA: TGTGCCACCAGTGATCCCGGGACAAACTATGGCTACACCTTC
clone size: NA; J gene: TRBJ1-5; D gene: NA; V gene: TRBV5-3; CDR3 protein: CARSPSYRDCHQPQHF; CDR3 DNA: TGTGCCAGAAGCCCATCCTACCGGGACTGCCATCAGCCCCAGCATTTT
clone size: NA; J gene: TRBJ1-5; D gene: TRBD1; V gene: TRBV4-2; CDR3 protein: CASSRDYGQGRLNQPQHF; CDR3 DNA: TGTGCCAGCAGCCGGGATTATGGACAGGGCCGGCTTAATCAGCCCCAGCATTTT
clone size: NA; J gene: TRBJ1-2; D gene: NA; V gene: TRBV29-1; CDR3 protein: CSVEEGTLYGYTF; CDR3 DNA: TGCAGCGTTGAAGAGGGAACACTCTATGGCTACACCTTC
clone size: NA; J gene: TRBJ2-7; D gene: NA; V gene: TRBV5-4; CDR3 protein: CASSLAGGATYEQYF; CDR3 DNA: TGTGCCAGCAGCTTGGCCGGAGGGGCGACCTACGAGCAGTACTTC
clone size: NA; J gene: TRBJ1-5; D gene: TRBD1; V gene: TRBV28; CDR3 protein: CASRFRQGASQPQHF; CDR3 DNA: TGTGCCAGCAGATTTCGACAGGGGGCTAGTCAGCCCCAGCATTTT
clone size: once; J gene: TRBJ2-5; D gene: TRBD1; V gene: TRBV7-9; CDR3 protein: CASSHRTGDRQETQYF; CDR3 DNA: TGTGCCAGCAGCCATCGGACAGGGGATAGGCAAGAGACCCAGTACTTC
clone size: once; J gene: TRBJ2-5; D gene: TRBD1; V gene: TRBV18; CDR3 protein: CASSPGQGIQTQYF; CDR3 DNA: TGTGCCAGCTCACCCGGACAGGGGATTCAGACCCAGTACTTC
clone size: NA; J gene: TRBJ1-6; D gene: NA; V gene: TRBV4-2; CDR3 protein: CASSQGESYNSPLHF; CDR3 DNA: TGTGCCAGCAGCCAAGGGGAGTCCTATAATTCACCCCTCCACTTT
clone size: NA; J gene: TRBJ1-5; D gene: NA; V gene: TRBV30; CDR3 protein: CAWSVRGQQNQPQHF; CDR3 DNA: TGTGCCTGGAGTGTACGAGGACAGCAAAATCAGCCCCAGCATTTT
clone size: once; J gene: TRBJ1-1; D gene: TRBD1; V gene: TRBV4-2; CDR3 protein: CASSQVPGQGSWGRLNTEAFF; CDR3 DNA: TGTGCCAGCAGCCAAGTACCGGGACAGGGGTCATGGGGACGGTTGAACACTGAAGCTTTCTTT
clone size: few; J gene: TRBJ2-3; D gene: TRBD1; V gene: TRBV7-9; CDR3 protein: CASSLGQGAGDTQYF; CDR3 DNA: TGTGCCAGCAGCTTAGGACAGGGGGCAGGAGATACGCAGTATTTT
clone size: NA; J gene: TRBJ2-5; D gene: NA; V gene: TRBV5-1; CDR3 protein: CASSVGGGETQYF; CDR3 DNA: TGCGCCAGCAGCGTAGGGGGGGGAGAGACCCAGTACTTC
clone size: NA; J gene: TRBJ2-1; D gene: TRBD1; V gene: TRBV6-5; CDR3 protein: CATKTDRGDEQFF; CDR3 DNA: TGTGCCACCAAAACGGACAGGGGCGATGAGCAGTTCTTC
clone size: NA; J gene: TRBJ2-3; D gene: NA; V gene: TRBV29-1; CDR3 protein: CSVRQGNTQYF; CDR3 DNA: TGCAGCGTGCGTCAGGGGAATACGCAGTATTTT